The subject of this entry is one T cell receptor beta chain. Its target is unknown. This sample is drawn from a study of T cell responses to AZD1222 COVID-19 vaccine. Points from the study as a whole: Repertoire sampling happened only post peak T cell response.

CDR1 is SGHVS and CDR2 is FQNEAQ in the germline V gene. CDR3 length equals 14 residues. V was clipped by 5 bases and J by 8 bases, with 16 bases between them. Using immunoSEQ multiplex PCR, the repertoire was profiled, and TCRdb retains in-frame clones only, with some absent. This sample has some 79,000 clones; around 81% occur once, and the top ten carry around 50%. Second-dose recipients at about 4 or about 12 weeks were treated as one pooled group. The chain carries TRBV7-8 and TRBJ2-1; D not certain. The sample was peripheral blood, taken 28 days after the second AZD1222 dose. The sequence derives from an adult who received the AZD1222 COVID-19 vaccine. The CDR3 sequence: CASSPSIQLHEQFF. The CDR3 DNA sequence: TGTGCCAGCAGCCCTAGTATTCAGTTGCATGAGCAGTTCTTC.